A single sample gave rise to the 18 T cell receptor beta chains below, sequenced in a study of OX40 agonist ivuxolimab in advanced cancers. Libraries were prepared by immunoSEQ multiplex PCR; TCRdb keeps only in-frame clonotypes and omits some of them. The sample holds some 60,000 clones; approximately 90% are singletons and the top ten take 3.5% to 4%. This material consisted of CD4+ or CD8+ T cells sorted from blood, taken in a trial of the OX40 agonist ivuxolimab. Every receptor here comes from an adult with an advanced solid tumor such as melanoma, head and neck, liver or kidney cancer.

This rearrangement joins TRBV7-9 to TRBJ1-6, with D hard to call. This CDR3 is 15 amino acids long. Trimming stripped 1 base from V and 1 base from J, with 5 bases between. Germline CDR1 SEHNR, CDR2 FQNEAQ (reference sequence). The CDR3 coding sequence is TGTGCCAGCAGCTTAGGGGATTCCTATAATTCACCCCTCCACTTT. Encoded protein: CASSLGDSYNSPLHF.

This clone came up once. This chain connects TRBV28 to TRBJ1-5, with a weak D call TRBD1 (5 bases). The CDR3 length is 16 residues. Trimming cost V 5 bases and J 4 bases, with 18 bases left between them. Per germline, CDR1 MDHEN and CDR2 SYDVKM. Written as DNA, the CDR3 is TGTGCCAGCAGTCCCACCTCCTCGGGGGGGAATCAGCCCCAGCATTTT. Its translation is CASSPTSSGGNQPQHF.

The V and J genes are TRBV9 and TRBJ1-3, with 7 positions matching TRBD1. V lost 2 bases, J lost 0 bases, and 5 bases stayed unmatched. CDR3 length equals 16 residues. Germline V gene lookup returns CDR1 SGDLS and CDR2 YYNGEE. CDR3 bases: TGTGCCAGCAGCGTCGACAGGGCCTTCTCTGGAAACACCATATATTTT. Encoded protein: CASSVDRAFSGNTIYF.

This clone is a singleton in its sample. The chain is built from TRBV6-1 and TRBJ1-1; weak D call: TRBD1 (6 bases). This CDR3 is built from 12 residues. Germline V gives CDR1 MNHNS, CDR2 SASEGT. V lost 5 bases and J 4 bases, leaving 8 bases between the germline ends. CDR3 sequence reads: CASSRGPTEAFF. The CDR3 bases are TGTGCCAGCAGTCGGGGGCCCACTGAAGCTTTCTTT.

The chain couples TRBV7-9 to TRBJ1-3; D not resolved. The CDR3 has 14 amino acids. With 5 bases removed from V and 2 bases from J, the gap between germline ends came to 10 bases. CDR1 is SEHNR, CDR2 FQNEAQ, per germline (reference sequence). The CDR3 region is CASSLSQTGNTIYF. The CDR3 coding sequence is TGTGCCAGCAGCCTATCTCAAACTGGAAACACCATATATTTT. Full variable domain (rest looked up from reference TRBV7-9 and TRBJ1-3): DTGVSQNPRHKITKRGQNVTFRCDPISEHNRLYWYRQTLGQGPEFLTYFQNEAQLEKSRLLSDRFSAERPKGSFSTLEIQRTEQGDSAMYLCASSLSQTGNTIYFGEGSWLTVV.

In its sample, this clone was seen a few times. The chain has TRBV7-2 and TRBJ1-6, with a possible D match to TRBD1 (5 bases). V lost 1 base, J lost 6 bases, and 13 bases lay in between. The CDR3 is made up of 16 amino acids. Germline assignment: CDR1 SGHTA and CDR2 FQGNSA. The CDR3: CASSLVSGNPNSPLHF. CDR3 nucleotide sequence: TGTGCCAGCAGCTTAGTATCAGGGAACCCTAATTCACCCCTCCACTTT.

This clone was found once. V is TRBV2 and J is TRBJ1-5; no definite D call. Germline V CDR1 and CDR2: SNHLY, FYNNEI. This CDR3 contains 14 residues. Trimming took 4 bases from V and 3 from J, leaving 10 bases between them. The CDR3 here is CASSGTQVNQPQHF. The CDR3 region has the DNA TGTGCCAGCAGTGGGACGCAAGTCAATCAGCCCCAGCATTTT. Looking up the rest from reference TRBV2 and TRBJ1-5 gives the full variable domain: EPEVTQTPSHQVTQMGQEVILRCVPISNHLYFYWYRQILGQKVEFLVSFYNNEISEKSEIFDDQFSVERPDGSNFTLKIRSTKLEDSAMYFCASSGTQVNQPQHFGDGTRLSIL.

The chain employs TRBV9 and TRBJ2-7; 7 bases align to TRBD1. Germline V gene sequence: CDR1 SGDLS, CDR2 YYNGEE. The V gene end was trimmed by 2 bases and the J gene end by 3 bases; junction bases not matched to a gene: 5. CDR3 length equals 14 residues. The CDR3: CASSVQGVGYEQYF. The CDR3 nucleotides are TGTGCCAGCAGCGTGCAGGGGGTCGGCTACGAGCAGTACTTC.

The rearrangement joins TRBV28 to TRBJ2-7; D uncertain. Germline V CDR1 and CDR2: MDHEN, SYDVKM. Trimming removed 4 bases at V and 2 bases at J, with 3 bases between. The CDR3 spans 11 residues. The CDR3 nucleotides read TGTGCCAGCAGTTCAACCTACGAGCAGTACTTC. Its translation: CASSSTYEQYF.

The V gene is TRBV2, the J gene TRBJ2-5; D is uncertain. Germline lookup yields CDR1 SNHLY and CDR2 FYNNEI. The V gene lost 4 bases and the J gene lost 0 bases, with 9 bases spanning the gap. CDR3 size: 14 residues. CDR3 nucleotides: TGTGCCAGCAGTGTGATGGGGTACCAAGAGACCCAGTACTTC. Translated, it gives CASSVMGYQETQYF. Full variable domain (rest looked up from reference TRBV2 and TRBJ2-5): EPEVTQTPSHQVTQMGQEVILRCVPISNHLYFYWYRQILGQKVEFLVSFYNNEISEKSEIFDDQFSVERPDGSNFTLKIRSTKLEDSAMYFCASSVMGYQETQYFGPGTRLLVL.

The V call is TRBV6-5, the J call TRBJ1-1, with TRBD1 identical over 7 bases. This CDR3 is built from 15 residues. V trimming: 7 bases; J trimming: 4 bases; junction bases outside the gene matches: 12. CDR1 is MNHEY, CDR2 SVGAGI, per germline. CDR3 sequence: CASIPGRQGGTEAFF. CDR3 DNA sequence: TGTGCCAGCATCCCTGGGAGACAGGGAGGCACTGAAGCTTTCTTT.

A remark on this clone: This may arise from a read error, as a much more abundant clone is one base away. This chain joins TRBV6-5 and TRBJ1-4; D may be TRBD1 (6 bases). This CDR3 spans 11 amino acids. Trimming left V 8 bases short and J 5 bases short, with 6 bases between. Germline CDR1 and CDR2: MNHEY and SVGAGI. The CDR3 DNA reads TGTGCCAGCGGACAGAATGAAAAACTGTTTTTT. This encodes CASGQNEKLFF.

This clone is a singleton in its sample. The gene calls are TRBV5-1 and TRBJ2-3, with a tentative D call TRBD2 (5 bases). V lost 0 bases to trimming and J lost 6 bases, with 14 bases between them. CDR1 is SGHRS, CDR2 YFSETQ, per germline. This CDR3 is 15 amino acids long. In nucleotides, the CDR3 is TGCGCCAGCAGCTTGGACGGGGTTCGGGTGGATACGCAGTATTTT. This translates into CASSLDGVRVDTQYF. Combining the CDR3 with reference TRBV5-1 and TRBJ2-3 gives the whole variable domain KAGVTQTPRYLIKTRGQQVTLSCSPISGHRSVSWYQQTPGQGLQFLFEYFSETQRNKGNFPGRFSGRQFSNSRSEMNVSTLELGDSALYLCASSLDGVRVDTQYFGPGTRLTVL.

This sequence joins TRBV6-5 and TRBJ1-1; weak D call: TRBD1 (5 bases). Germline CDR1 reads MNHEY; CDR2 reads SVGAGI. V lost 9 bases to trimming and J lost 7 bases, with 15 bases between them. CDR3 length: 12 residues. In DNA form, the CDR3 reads TGTGCCAGTTTAGGGGATACGCTTGAAGCTTTCTTT. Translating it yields CASLGDTLEAFF.

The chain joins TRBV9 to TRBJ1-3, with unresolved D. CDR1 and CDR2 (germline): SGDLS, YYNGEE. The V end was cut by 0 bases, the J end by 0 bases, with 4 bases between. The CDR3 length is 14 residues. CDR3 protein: CASSVASSGNTIYF. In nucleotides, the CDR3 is TGTGCCAGCAGCGTAGCAAGCTCTGGAAACACCATATATTTT.

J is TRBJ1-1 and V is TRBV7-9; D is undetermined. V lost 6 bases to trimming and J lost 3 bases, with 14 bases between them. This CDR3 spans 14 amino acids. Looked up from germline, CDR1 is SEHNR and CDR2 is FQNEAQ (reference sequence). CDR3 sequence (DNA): TGTGCCAGCAGGTCAGTCAAGGGAGACACTGAAGCTTTCTTT. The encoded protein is CASRSVKGDTEAFF.

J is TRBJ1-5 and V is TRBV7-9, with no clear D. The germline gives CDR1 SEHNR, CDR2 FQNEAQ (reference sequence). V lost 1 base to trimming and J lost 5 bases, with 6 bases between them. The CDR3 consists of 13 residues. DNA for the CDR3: TGTGCCAGCAGCTTAGGGCTAGATCAGCCCCAGCATTTT. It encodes CASSLGLDQPQHF.

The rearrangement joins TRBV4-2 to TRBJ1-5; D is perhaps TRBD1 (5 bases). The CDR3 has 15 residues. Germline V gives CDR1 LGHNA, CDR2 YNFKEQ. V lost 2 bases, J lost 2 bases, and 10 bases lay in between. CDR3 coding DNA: TGTGCCAGCAGCCAAACCGACAGCGGCAATCAGCCCCAGCATTTT. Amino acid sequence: CASSQTDSGNQPQHF.